The sequence of this TCR beta chain was determined in a study of cytomegalovirus exposure and HLA in healthy donors. Here immunoSEQ multiplex PCR was the method, and the copy in TCRdb shows in-frame clones only, minus some. The sample lists 300,000 to 450,000 clones, just over 85% occurring once. Separate from the roughly 630-subject first cohort was the approximately 130-subject validation cohort, to which the donors belonged. This CDR3 region has 11 residues. Germline V lookup: CDR1 SGHVS, CDR2 FNYEAQ. V was trimmed by 5 bases and J by 8 bases, leaving 9 bases between them. Study-level points and caveats: Through in vitro validation, three CMV-associated chains were shown to be specific for CMV antigens. The investigators catalogued about 170 TCR beta chains as cytomegalovirus-associated. There were some public TCRs occurring in many donors, but most TCR sequences were rare.

Turning to this clone: The antigen remains unidentified.

This receptor was identified in a woman between 18 and 29 years old in good health and CMV-seronegative. This chain uses TRBV7-6 with TRBJ1-2, with no clear D. The sequencing input was PBMCs. The CDR3 bases are TGTGCCAGCAGCCCCGGGGAGGGCTACACCTTC. As protein: CASSPGEGYTF.